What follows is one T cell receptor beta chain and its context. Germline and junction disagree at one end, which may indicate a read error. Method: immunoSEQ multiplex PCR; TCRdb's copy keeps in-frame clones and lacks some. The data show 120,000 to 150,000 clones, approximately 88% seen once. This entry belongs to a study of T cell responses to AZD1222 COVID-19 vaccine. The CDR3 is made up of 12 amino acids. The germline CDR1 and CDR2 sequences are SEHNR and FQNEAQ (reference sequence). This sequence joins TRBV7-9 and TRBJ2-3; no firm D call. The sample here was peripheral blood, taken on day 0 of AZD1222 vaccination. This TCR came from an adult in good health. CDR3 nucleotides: TGTGCCAGCAGCTTAGGACGCGTGGACGTTAATTTT. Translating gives CASSLGRVDVNF.